This TCR beta chain was sequenced in a study of post-analysis software for immune sequencing data. In the study overall: The courses of disease that were included comprised relapsing-remitting, secondary progressive and progressive-relapsing multiple sclerosis.

With V trimmed by 0 bases and J by 8 bases, 5 bases remained unmatched. The CDR3 has 15 amino acids. The V gene's germline CDR1 is LNHNV and CDR2 YYDKDF (reference sequence). Findings and caveats of the study: F measure grouped same-batch samples tightly together. A few TRBV segments, TRBV5-6, TRBV5-1 and TRBV20-1 among them, were found more frequent in patients than controls. Multiple sclerosis patients had significantly lower normalized Chao1 diversity than controls.

Each TCR beta cDNA library carried unique molecular identifiers. The source material, about 0.9 to 11 million T cells, gave rise to about 460,000 cDNA molecules. Each CDR3 protein gets one entry after TCRdb re-called the PCR reads with MiXCR. The sample shows about 760,000 distinct CDR3 sequences, approximately 30% of them seen only once. For this clonotype: Antigen specificity is unknown.

The origin of this receptor is a girl aged 10 to 17 with multiple sclerosis. Sequencing was done on a sample of blood. The chain combines TRBV15 with TRBJ1-4; 8 bases align to TRBD1. Here the CDR3 reads CATSRDQGANEKLFF. CDR3 bases: TGTGCCACCAGCAGAGATCAGGGGGCGAACGAAAAACTGTTTTTT.